The 21 T cell receptor beta chains below were found in one sample sequenced in a study of blood T cell repertoires in COVID-19. The protocol was immunoSEQ multiplex PCR, while the TCRdb copy is restricted to in-frame clones and leaves out a portion. The sample carries 50,000 to 75,000 clones, over 65% recorded once. The sequenced sample was peripheral blood. The source of these receptors is a man aged 80 or over with active or convalescent COVID-19.

The J gene is TRBJ2-1, the V gene TRBV3-1 (or the pseudogene TRBV3-2), with 7 bases identical to TRBD1. The germline gives CDR1 LGHDT, CDR2 YNNKEL (reference sequence). The V and J ends lost 0 bases and 1 base, in that order; junction bases with no gene match: 12. CDR3 length: 19 amino acids. CDR3 sequence reads: CASSQEGDSSLGSYNEQFF. The CDR3 coding sequence is TGTGCCAGCAGCCAAGAGGGGGACAGTTCCTTGGGATCCTACAATGAGCAGTTCTTC.

This clone was found a few times. The genes are TRBV7-3 and TRBJ1-1, with D perhaps TRBD1 (5 bases). The V and J ends lost 2 bases and 5 bases respectively, with 12 bases between them. Germline CDR1 is SGHTA and CDR2 is FQGTGA. CDR3 length: 14 amino acids. The CDR3, as DNA: TGTGCCAGCAGCTTAGACCCGGGGGAGACTGAAGCTTTCTTT. As protein: CASSLDPGETEAFF.

This chain connects TRBV3-1 (or the pseudogene TRBV3-2) to TRBJ1-1; the D is unclear. Trimming removed 4 bases from V and 1 base from J, with 13 bases in between. The CDR3 runs 15 residues. The germline V gene has CDR1 LGHDT and CDR2 YNNKEL (reference sequence). The CDR3 sequence is CASSRGQSGNTEAFF. For the CDR3, the DNA is TGTGCCAGCAGCCGAGGGCAGTCCGGGAACACTGAAGCTTTCTTT.

This clone was counted a few times. The chain has TRBV9 and TRBJ1-1; no firm D call. The CDR3 is 13 amino acids. The germline gives CDR1 SGDLS, CDR2 YYNGEE. V was clipped by 6 bases and J by 7 bases, with 16 bases between them. This chain's CDR3 is CASTTDERNEAFF. The CDR3, as DNA: TGTGCCAGCACCACAGACGAACGGAATGAAGCTTTCTTT.

The chain carries TRBV23-1 and TRBJ2-1; D is possibly TRBD2 (6 bases). TRBV23-1 is an ORF, and what it does is uncertain. The CDR3 covers 17 residues. Trimming cost V 0 bases and J 2 bases, with 14 bases left between them. The CDR3 DNA is TGCGCCAGCAGTCAATCATGGGTGGGGGGACCCTACAATGAGCAGTTCTTC. Its translation is CASSQSWVGGPYNEQFF.

The chain couples TRBV7-6 to TRBJ2-7, with a weak D call TRBD1 (5 bases). CDR1 and CDR2 from the germline V gene are SGHVS and FNYEAQ. This CDR3 is built from 15 residues. Deletions cut 5 bases from V and 2 bases from J, with 16 bases between. CDR3 DNA sequence: TGTGCCAGCAGCCCAGGGCCAGATTCGACCTACGAGCAGTACTTC. Amino acid sequence: CASSPGPDSTYEQYF.

This chain connects TRBV13 to TRBJ2-1; TRBD1 matches 9 bases. The V segment lost 4 bases and the J segment 7 bases; nucleotides outside the gene matches: 8. The CDR3 runs to 15 residues. Germline lookup yields CDR1 PRHDT and CDR2 FYEKMQ (reference sequence). CDR3: CASSSWDREINEQFF. In DNA form, the CDR3 reads TGTGCCAGCAGCTCCTGGGACAGGGAGATTAATGAGCAGTTCTTC.

The chain links TRBV6-2 or TRBV6-3 to TRBJ2-3, with 7 bases identical to TRBD2. Germline CDR1 MNHEY, CDR2 SVGEGT. Trimming cost V 1 base and J 2 bases; bases outside gene matches: 3. CDR3 length equals 15 residues. CDR3 sequence reads: CASSYWEGTTDTQYF. CDR3 in DNA: TGTGCCAGCAGTTACTGGGAGGGGACCACAGATACGCAGTATTTT.

The chain couples TRBV7-9 to TRBJ1-1; TRBD1 aligns across 8 bases. Trimming took 5 bases from V and 1 from J; bases not matched to a gene: 6. The CDR3 consists of 15 residues. Germline-derived CDR1 and CDR2 are SEHNR and FQNEAQ (reference sequence). The CDR3 loop is CASSPETGANTEAFF. CDR3 DNA sequence: TGTGCCAGCAGCCCTGAGACAGGGGCGAACACTGAAGCTTTCTTT. Using reference TRBV7-9 and TRBJ1-1 for the parts outside the CDR3, the full variable domain is DTGVSQNPRHKITKRGQNVTFRCDPISEHNRLYWYRQTLGQGPEFLTYFQNEAQLEKSRLLSDRFSAERPKGSFSTLEIQRTEQGDSAMYLCASSPETGANTEAFFGQGTRLTVV.

The chain carries TRBV9 and TRBJ2-1; 9 bases match TRBD1. Trimming removed 3 bases from V and 9 bases from J; junction bases left unmatched: 7. The germline gives CDR1 SGDLS, CDR2 YYNGEE. The CDR3 runs to 14 residues. This chain's CDR3 is CASSGTGVKGEQFF. For the CDR3, the DNA is TGTGCCAGCAGCGGGACAGGGGTTAAAGGTGAGCAGTTCTTC.

The chain joins TRBV10-3 to TRBJ2-5; D unclear. V lost 7 bases, J lost 5 bases, and 11 bases lay in between. The CDR3 sequence is 12 residues long. Germline V lookup: CDR1 ENHRY, CDR2 SYGVKD. The CDR3 reads CAIKTPEETQYF. The CDR3 DNA sequence: TGTGCCATCAAGACCCCGGAGGAGACCCAGTACTTC.

The V and J genes are TRBV4-1 and TRBJ1-1; maybe TRBD1 (6 bases). The CDR3 contains 16 residues. V was trimmed by 3 bases and J by 1 base, leaving 15 bases between them. CDR1 is MGHRA, CDR2 YSYEKL, per germline. CDR3 loop: CASSHSRQARNTEAFF. CDR3 in DNA: TGCGCCAGCAGCCATTCTAGACAGGCCAGGAACACTGAAGCTTTCTTT.

The CDR3 DNA is TGTGCCAGCACCATACCCTCTTTAGCGGGACAGCAGTTCTTC. This codes for CASTIPSLAGQQFF. The chain uses TRBV3-1 (or the pseudogene TRBV3-2) and TRBJ2-1, with TRBD2 matching 8 bases. In germline, CDR1 is LGHDT, CDR2 YNNKEL (reference sequence). The CDR3 consists of 14 residues. The V gene end was trimmed by 7 bases and the J gene end by 11 bases; junction bases not matched to a gene: 13.

The V and J genes are TRBV5-5 and TRBJ2-7; D perhaps matches TRBD1 (6 bases). Germline loops: CDR1 SGHKS, CDR2 YYEKEE (reference sequence). The V and J ends lost 4 bases and 5 bases respectively, with 13 bases between them. This CDR3 has 13 residues. In nucleotides, the CDR3 is TGTGCCAGCAGCCCCGGGACAATAGACGAGCAGTACTTC. Amino acids: CASSPGTIDEQYF.

The gene calls are TRBV7-2 and TRBJ2-1, with 7 positions matching TRBD2. J gave up 5 bases and V 3 bases, and 4 bases lay outside the gene matches. This CDR3 contains 14 residues. Germline V gene sequence: CDR1 SGHTA, CDR2 FQGNSA. The DNA of the CDR3 is TGTGCCAGCAGCTTGATGGGGACTAACAATGAGCAGTTCTTC. This encodes CASSLMGTNNEQFF.

CDR3 region: CASSYSAGTGGGEQYF. CDR3 DNA: TGTGCCAGCAGTTACTCGGCCGGGACAGGGGGTGGCGAGCAGTACTTC. This chain joins TRBV6-5 and TRBJ2-7; TRBD1 aligns across 11 bases. This CDR3 contains 16 residues. Germline V gene sequence: CDR1 MNHEY, CDR2 SVGAGI. V lost 0 bases, J lost 6 bases, and 7 bases stayed unmatched.

The CDR3 region is CASSPGQDSNQPQHF. CDR3 DNA: TGCGCCAGCAGCCCGGGACAGGACAGCAATCAGCCCCAGCATTTT. This chain connects TRBV5-1 to TRBJ1-5, with 8 nucleotides matching TRBD1. This CDR3 is 15 amino acids long. Losses at the gene ends were 4 bases for V and 1 base for J; bases not matched to a gene: 4. CDR1 is SGHRS, CDR2 YFSETQ, per germline.

CDR3 in amino acids: CAITHSLGGGNTEAFF. CDR3 DNA sequence: TGTGCCATCACGCATTCCCTTGGGGGGGGGAACACTGAAGCTTTCTTT. The V and J genes are TRBV10-3 and TRBJ1-1, with D possibly matching TRBD1 (5 bases). V was cut by 7 bases and J by 1 base, with 19 bases left in between. The germline V gene encodes CDR1 ENHRY and CDR2 SYGVKD. The CDR3 is 16 amino acids.

The genes are TRBV7-9 and TRBJ1-1; no definite D call. The germline CDR1 and CDR2 sequences are SEHNR and FQNEAQ (reference sequence). The CDR3 is 14 residues long. Trimming removed 2 bases at V and 12 bases at J, with 19 bases between. The CDR3 spells CASSLPPGRGETFF. CDR3 bases: TGTGCCAGCAGCTTACCCCCCGGTCGCGGCGAAACTTTCTTT.

The CDR3 nucleotides read TGTGCCAGCAGGGCAGGGGGTGGTCAAGAGACCCAGTACTTC. This encodes CASRAGGGQETQYF. The chain links TRBV2 to TRBJ2-5; TRBD1 matches 7 bases. This CDR3 has 14 residues. The ends lost 6 bases at V and 2 bases at J; junction bases unmatched: 6. Germline lookup yields CDR1 SNHLY and CDR2 FYNNEI.

The genes are TRBV28 and TRBJ2-5, with D perhaps TRBD2 (5 bases). Germline V CDR1 and CDR2: MDHEN, SYDVKM. CDR3 length: 11 residues. Trimming pared 10 bases from V and 3 bases from J, leaving 9 bases between. CDR3 DNA sequence: TGTGCCACCCGGGGTGAAGAGACCCAGTACTTC. Its translation is CATRGEETQYF.